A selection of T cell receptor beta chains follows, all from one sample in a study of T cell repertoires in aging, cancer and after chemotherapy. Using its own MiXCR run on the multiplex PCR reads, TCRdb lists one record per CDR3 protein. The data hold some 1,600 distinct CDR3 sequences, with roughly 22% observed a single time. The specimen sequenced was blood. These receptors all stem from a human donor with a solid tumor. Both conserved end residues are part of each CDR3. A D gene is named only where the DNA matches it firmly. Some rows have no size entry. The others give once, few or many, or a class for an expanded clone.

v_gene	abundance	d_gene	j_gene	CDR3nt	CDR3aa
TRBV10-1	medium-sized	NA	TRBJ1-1	TGCGCCAGCAGTGACGGGAGGGAAGCTTTCTTT	CASSDGREAFF
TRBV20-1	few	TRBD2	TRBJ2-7	TGCAGTGCTAGAGAAACCGGGACTACAGCCTACGAGCAGTACTTC	CSARETGTTAYEQYF
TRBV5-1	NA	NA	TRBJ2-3	TGCGCCAGCAGCTTGGGAAGTACTAGCACAGATACGCAGTATTTT	CASSLGSTSTDTQYF
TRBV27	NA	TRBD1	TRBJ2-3	TGTGCCAGCAGGATGACAGGGGTGACTAGCACAGATACGCAGTATTTT	CASRMTGVTSTDTQYF
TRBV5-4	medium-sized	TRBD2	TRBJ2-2	TGTGCCAGCAGCTTGTTCCGGGGGGGGGCCTCGGGGGAGCTGTTTTTT	CASSLFRGGASGELFF
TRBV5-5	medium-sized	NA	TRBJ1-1	TGTGCCAGCAGCTTGCGCCCCATGAACACTGAAGCTTTCTTT	CASSLRPMNTEAFF
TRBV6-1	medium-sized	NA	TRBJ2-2	TGTGCCAGCAGTGCCTCCCGGGACACTGGCGGGGAGCTGTTTTTT	CASSASRDTGGELFF
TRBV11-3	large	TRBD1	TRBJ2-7	TGTGCCAGCAGCTTAGAGGGGATAGGACAGGGGGCAGACGAGCAGTACTTC	CASSLEGIGQGADEQYF
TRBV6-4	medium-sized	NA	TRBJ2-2	TGTGCCAGCAGTGACTCGAGCACCGGGGAGCTGTTTTTT	CASSDSSTGELFF
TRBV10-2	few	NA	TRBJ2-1	TGCGCCAGCAGCCTACGGGAGATCTACAATGAGCAGTTCTTC	CASSLREIYNEQFF
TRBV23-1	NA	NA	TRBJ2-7	TGCGCCAGCAGTCAAGTCGGCCCCAGGGATTCGAGCTCCTACGAGCAGTACTTC	CASSQVGPRDSSSYEQYF
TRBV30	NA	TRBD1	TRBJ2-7	TGTGCCTGGAGTGGGGGACAGGGCGTCTACGAGCAGTACTTC	CAWSGGQGVYEQYF
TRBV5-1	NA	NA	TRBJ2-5	TGCGCCAGCAGCGAGGGGACAAATCAAGAGACCCAGTACTTC	CASSEGTNQETQYF
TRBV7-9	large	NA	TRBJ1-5	TGTGCCAGCAGCCTCCACAGGGAACCCCAGCATTTT	CASSLHREPQHF
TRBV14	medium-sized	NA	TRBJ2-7	TGTGCCAGCAGCAACCTGGAAGGGGAGCAGTACTTC	CASSNLEGEQYF
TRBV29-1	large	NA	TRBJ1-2	TGCACCATAGGAGGGTACTCGGGTATGGACTATGGCTACACCTTC	CTIGGYSGMDYGYTF
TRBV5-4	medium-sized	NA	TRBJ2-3	TGTGCCAGCAGCTTGGTCCGGGGGACCCCCACAGATACGCAGTATTTT	CASSLVRGTPTDTQYF
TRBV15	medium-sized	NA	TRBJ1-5	TGTGCCACCAGCAGAGATTGGGTCCCCCAGCCCCAGCATTTT	CATSRDWVPQPQHF
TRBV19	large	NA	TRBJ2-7	TGTGCCAGTAGTCCATACCAGGGCTCCTACGAGCAGTACTTC	CASSPYQGSYEQYF
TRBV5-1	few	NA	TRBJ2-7	TGCGCCAGCAGCTTGGTTCCAGGGAGTCACGAGCAGTACTTC	CASSLVPGSHEQYF
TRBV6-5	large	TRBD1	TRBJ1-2	TGTGCCAGCAGTTACGGGGCAGGGGGGGACTATGGCTACACCTTC	CASSYGAGGDYGYTF
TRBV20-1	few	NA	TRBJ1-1	TGCAGTGCTACCCCGTCCCCCTTGGACAGAATGAACACTGAAGCTTTCTTT	CSATPSPLDRMNTEAFF
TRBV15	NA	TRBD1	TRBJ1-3	TGTGCCACCAGCAAAGGACAGGGTGGAAACACCATATATTTT	CATSKGQGGNTIYF
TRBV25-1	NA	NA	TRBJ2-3	TGTGCCAGCAGTGCGACTGGTCTTGGCACAGATACGCAGTATTTT	CASSATGLGTDTQYF
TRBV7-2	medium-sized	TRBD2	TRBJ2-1	TGTGCCAGCAGCTGGGGACTAGCGGGGAGCAATGAGCAGTTCTTC	CASSWGLAGSNEQFF
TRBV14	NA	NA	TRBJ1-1	TGTGCCAGCAGCCAACGGGCGGGGGAAGCTTTCTTT	CASSQRAGEAFF
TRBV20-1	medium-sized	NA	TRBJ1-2	TGCAGTGTCGCAGAGGGGACGGACTATGGCTACACCTTC	CSVAEGTDYGYTF
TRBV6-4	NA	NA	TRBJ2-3	TGTGCCAGCAGTGACTCTGCGGGGGCTAGCACAGATACGCAGTATTTT	CASSDSAGASTDTQYF
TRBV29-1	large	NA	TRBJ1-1	TGCAGCGTCTCAGGGAGGGGCACTGAAGCTTTCTTT	CSVSGRGTEAFF
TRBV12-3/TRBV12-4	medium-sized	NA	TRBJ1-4	TGTGCCAGCAGTTTCAGCCCAGCAACTAATGAAAAACTGTTTTTT	CASSFSPATNEKLFF
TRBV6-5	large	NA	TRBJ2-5	TGTGCCAGCAGTTATGGCCGGGAAGAGACCCAGTACTTC	CASSYGREETQYF
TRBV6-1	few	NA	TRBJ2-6	TGTGCCAGCAGTGCGCAACCTAGCTCTGGGGCCAACGTCCTGACTTTC	CASSAQPSSGANVLTF
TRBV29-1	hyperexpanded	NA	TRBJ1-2	TGCAGCGTTGAAGTGTCCGGGACTGTTAGTAATGGCTACACCTTC	CSVEVSGTVSNGYTF
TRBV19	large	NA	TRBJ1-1	TGTGCCAGTAGGACAGCTTACCTCACTGAAGCTTTCTTT	CASRTAYLTEAFF
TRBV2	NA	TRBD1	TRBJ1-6	TGTGCCAGCAGTGATTCCGGGACAGGGGTCTCACCCCTCGACTTT	CASSDSGTGVSPLDF
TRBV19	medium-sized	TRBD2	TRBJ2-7	TGTGCCAGCCGCCGCGGGACTAGCGGATCCTACGAGCAGTACTTC	CASRRGTSGSYEQYF
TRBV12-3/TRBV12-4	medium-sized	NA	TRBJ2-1	TGTGCCAGCAGTTTGGGGGGCTCACCCTACAATGAGCAGTTCTTC	CASSLGGSPYNEQFF
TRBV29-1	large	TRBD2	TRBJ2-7	TGCAGCGTCGCCACCGGGACTAGCGGGGTCTCCTACGAGCAGTACTTC	CSVATGTSGVSYEQYF
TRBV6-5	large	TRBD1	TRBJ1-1	TGTGCCAGCAGTTACACGACAGGGGGCACTGAAGCTTTCTTT	CASSYTTGGTEAFF
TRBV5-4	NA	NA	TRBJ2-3	TGTGCCAGCAGCTTGGTGGCAGGGGCTCGCACAGATACGCAGTATTTT	CASSLVAGARTDTQYF
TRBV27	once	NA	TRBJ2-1	TGTGCCAGCAGTTTTTCGACGGGAGACGGGAATGAGCAGTTCTTC	CASSFSTGDGNEQFF